This T cell receptor beta chain was captured in a study of T cells expressing NK-cell markers. Study background: In sorted CD3+CD56+NKG2C+, CD3+CD56+NKG2C- and CD3+CD56-NKG2C+ T cells, TCR beta repertoires were obtained. Of eight sequenced donors, seven were HCMV-seropositive and one HCMV-seronegative. Study observations and caveats: It remained uncertain whether the expanded NKG2C+ T cell clones were specific for HCMV antigens. For four donors, these clonotypes were likewise the leading ones in the CD3+CD56-NKG2C+ fraction.

Comments on this clonotype: The antigen remains undetermined.

Each CDR3 protein gets one entry in TCRdb, which reprocessed the 5' RACE reads and gives no DNA. This listing includes about 390,000 distinct CDR3 sequences. Sequencing was done on a sample of blood T cells: a sorted CD56 or NKG2C T cell subset, CD4+ or CD8+ T cells, or bulk PBMC T cells (not recorded which). The receptor was isolated from a woman in her forties or fifties in good health.

The CDR3 is CASSAGTSGQETQYF. The chain uses TRBV11-2 and TRBJ2-5; TCRdb lists TRBD2, though no DNA is available to test this call. The CDR3 length is 15 residues. The germline CDR1 and CDR2 sequences are SGHAT and FQNNGV.